These 9 T cell receptor beta chains came from one sample sequenced in a study of early T cells in non-severe SARS-CoV-2 infection. TCRdb re-derived calls from the 5' RACE reads in MiXCR, one entry per CDR3 protein. The repertoire consists of around 40,000 distinct CDR3 sequences, with approximately 5.9% occurring once and the leading ten covering roughly 4.8%. Sequencing input: whole blood. These receptors all stem from an adult who was a healthcare worker with PCR-confirmed SARS-CoV-2 infection or an uninfected control (not recorded which).

In this sample, this clonotype turned up many times. The chain links TRBV10-2 to TRBJ2-7; D possibly matches TRBD1 or TRBD2 (5 bases each). Trimming left V 9 bases short and J 2 bases short, with 26 bases between. This CDR3 has 17 amino acids. Germline V CDR1 and CDR2: WSHSY, SAAADI. The CDR3 DNA is TGCGCCAGTGAATTCGGGACCTCTCCGCTGAGGACCTACGAGCAGTACTTC. It yields the protein CASEFGTSPLRTYEQYF.

In its sample, this clonotype was seen many times. The chain is built from TRBV7-9 and TRBJ1-1, with D perhaps TRBD1 (6 bases). Germline V CDR1 and CDR2: SEHNR, FQNEAQ (reference sequence). The V end was cut by 5 bases, the J end by 1 base, with 14 bases between. The CDR3 is made up of 15 amino acids. The CDR3 is CASSPLETGNTEAFF. The CDR3 nucleotides are TGTGCCAGCAGCCCCCTGGAGACAGGGAACACTGAAGCTTTCTTT.

This clonotype showed up just a few times. The chain joins TRBV29-1 to TRBJ2-5; D is unclear. The CDR3 has 12 residues. Germline V gene sequence: CDR1 SQVTM, CDR2 ANQGSEA. Deletions cut 7 bases from V and 0 bases from J, with 9 bases between. The DNA of the CDR3 is TGCAGCGGCGGCGCGCACCAAGAGACCCAGTACTTC. It encodes CSGGAHQETQYF.

This clonotype was seen at least ten times. This chain joins TRBV7-9 and TRBJ2-7; tentatively, D is TRBD1 (5 bases). Trimming took 1 base from V and 6 from J, leaving 13 bases between them. Looked up from germline, CDR1 is SEHNR and CDR2 is FQNEAQ (reference sequence). The length of the CDR3 is 14 residues. CDR3 coding DNA: TGTGCCAGCAGCTTAGAAGGGGCGGTGTCCGAGCAGTACTTC. Protein sequence: CASSLEGAVSEQYF. Full variable domain (missing parts from reference TRBV7-9 and TRBJ2-7): DTGVSQNPRHKITKRGQNVTFRCDPISEHNRLYWYRQTLGQGPEFLTYFQNEAQLEKSRLLSDRFSAERPKGSFSTLEIQRTEQGDSAMYLCASSLEGAVSEQYFGPGTRLTVT.

This clonotype was recorded at least ten times. The rearrangement uses TRBV11-2 and TRBJ2-7, with TRBD2 matching 8 bases. This CDR3 region has 15 residues. CDR1 is SGHAT and CDR2 is FQNNGV in the germline V gene. The V gene end was trimmed by 1 base and the J gene end by 2 bases; junction bases not matched to a gene: 4. The CDR3 region has the DNA TGTGCCAGCAGCTTAGGAGCGGGAGTTACCTACGAGCAGTACTTC. Translating gives CASSLGAGVTYEQYF.

This clonotype showed up many times. V is TRBV7-2 and J is TRBJ1-5; TRBD1 might be the D (5 bases). Looked up from germline, CDR1 is SGHTA and CDR2 is FQGNSA. V lost 1 base and J lost 6, with 10 bases in between. The CDR3 is made up of 14 amino acids. CDR3 loop: CASSLGGGSQPQHF. CDR3 DNA sequence: TGTGCCAGCAGCTTAGGGGGCGGGAGTCAGCCCCAGCATTTT.

This clonotype has ten or more counts. The CDR3 DNA follows: TGTGCCAGCAGCGGGGGGGGACCAAGCTCCTACGAGCAGTACTTC. Amino acids: CASSGGGPSSYEQYF. The chain uses TRBV28 and TRBJ2-7; TRBD2 aligns across 8 bases. Germline V CDR1 and CDR2: MDHEN, SYDVKM. V was pared by 6 bases and J by 0 bases, with 7 bases of the junction left unmatched. The CDR3 has 15 amino acids.

Many counts were recorded for this clonotype. J is TRBJ2-7 and V is TRBV12-5, with D perhaps TRBD2 (6 bases). The CDR3 contains 14 residues. Germline V gene lookup returns CDR1 LGHNT and CDR2 FRNRAP. V dropped 6 bases and J dropped 0 bases, with 12 bases sitting between them. The CDR3 region is CASGSGLNSYEQYF. As DNA, the CDR3 is TGTGCTAGTGGCTCGGGACTCAACTCCTACGAGCAGTACTTC. The whole variable domain, filled in from reference TRBV12-5 and TRBJ2-7, reads DARVTQTPRHKVTEMGQEVTMRCQPILGHNTVFWYRQTMMQGLELLAYFRNRAPLDDSGMPKDRFSAEMPDATLATLKIQPSEPRDSAVYFCASGSGLNSYEQYFGPGTRLTVT.

In this sample, this clonotype turned up many times. This chain links TRBV12-3 or TRBV12-4 with TRBJ2-1; TRBD1 agrees at 8 bases. J gave up 10 bases and V 3 bases, and 11 bases lay outside the gene matches. The CDR3 totals 15 residues. The CDR3 DNA is TGTGCCAGCAGTTTTAGCGTGACAGGGGATGAGGAGCAGTTCTTC. The encoded protein is CASSFSVTGDEEQFF.